The source of this TCR beta chain is a study of tumor and adjacent non-tumor tissue in lung cancer. Points from the study as a whole: Tumor TCR diversity, when higher, was linked to shorter survival.

The CDR3 runs 15 residues. The V gene's germline CDR1 is MGHRA and CDR2 YSYEKL. Note on this clonotype: Antigen: not known. Its ends do not fully match the called genes, so a read error is possible.

This sample's RNA came from whole unsorted tissue. Distant lung tissue was collected more than 3 cm away from the tumor edge. The library came from three nested PCR rounds adapted from ARM-PCR protocols. TCRdb analysed the multiplex PCR reads with MiXCR anew, one entry per CDR3 protein. The data hold more than 75,000 distinct CDR3 sequences, with 80% observed a single time. V and J are TRBV4-1 and TRBJ2-2; D might be TRBD1 or TRBD2, each matching 5 bases. This clonotype originated in a man aged 55 to 70 with small cell lung cancer. Material: distant non-tumor lung tissue. CDR3 sequence: CDSSSRGAYTGELFF. CDR3 DNA sequence: TGCGACAGCAGCAGTAGGGGAGCGTATACCGGGGAGCTGTTTTTT.